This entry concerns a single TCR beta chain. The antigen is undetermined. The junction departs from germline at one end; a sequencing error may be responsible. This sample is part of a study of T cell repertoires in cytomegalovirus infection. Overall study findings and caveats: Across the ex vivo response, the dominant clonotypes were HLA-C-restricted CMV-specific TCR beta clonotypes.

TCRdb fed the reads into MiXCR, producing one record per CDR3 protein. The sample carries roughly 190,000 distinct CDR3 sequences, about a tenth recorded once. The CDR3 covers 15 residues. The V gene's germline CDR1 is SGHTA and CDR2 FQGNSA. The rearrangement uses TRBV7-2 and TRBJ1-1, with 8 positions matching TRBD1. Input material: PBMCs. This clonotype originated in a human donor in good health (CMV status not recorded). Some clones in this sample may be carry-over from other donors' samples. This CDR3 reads CASSKGTGVNTEAFF. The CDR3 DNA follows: TGTGCCAGCAGCAAGGGGACAGGAGTGAACACTGAAGCTTTCTTC.